This TCR beta chain was profiled in a study of human T cells and chemical hapten exposure. In the case of this clonotype: Its ends do not fully match the called genes, so a read error is possible.

Time point of the sample: patch test 1, 2 weeks after DPC sensitization. Specified treatment: therapeutic diphenylcyclopropenone sensitization with weekly scalp DPC. Each CDR3 protein is one row after TCRdb ran MiXCR on the RACE reads. The sample comprises some 49,000 distinct CDR3 sequences, less than 9.5% of which are singletons, and less than 5% rests with the top ten. CDR1 and CDR2 (germline): SGHKS, YYEKEE (reference sequence). The CDR3 consists of 16 residues. The TCR originated in a woman in her 50s with alopecia areata. Some clones in this sample may be carry-over from other donors' samples. Material: whole blood, obtained in connection with sensitization to the hapten diphenylcyclopropenone (DPC). The J gene is TRBJ2-3, the V gene TRBV5-5; 7 nucleotides line up with TRBD1. CDR3 DNA sequence: TGTGCCAGCAGCTCTGGAAGGATCCTCGGGACAGATACGCTGTATTTT. Protein: CASSSGRILGTDTLYF.